Listed below are T cell receptor beta chains from one sample, sequenced in a study of shared clonotypes between healthy human individuals. Here immunoSEQ multiplex PCR was the method, and the copy in TCRdb shows in-frame clones only, minus some. Among 2.5 million or so clones listed, approximately 94% were seen once. The material sequenced was naive CD4+ T cells sorted from blood. These receptors were taken from a man aged 18 to 30 in good health. CDR3s include the opening cysteine and the closing phenylalanine or tryptophan. A D gene is named only where the DNA matches it firmly. Size is stated for part of the rows, as once, few or many counts, or as a class when the clone is expanded.

D,V,J,size,CDR3,DNA
TRBD2,TRBV5-1,TRBJ2-3,-,CASSPGLDPQTQYF,TGCGCCAGCAGCCCCGGACTAGATCCTCAAACGCAGTATTTT
TRBD2,TRBV6-1,TRBJ2-7,-,CASSEAGGFYEQYF,TGTGCCAGCAGTGAAGCCGGGGGGTTCTACGAGCAGTACTTC
-,TRBV6-1,TRBJ1-1,-,CASSSYETTEAFF,TGTGCCAGCAGTTCATACGAGACTACTGAAGCTTTCTTT
-,TRBV27,TRBJ2-1,-,CASFRRAGSSYNEQFF,TGTGCCAGCTTTCGGAGAGCGGGCAGCTCCTACAATGAGCAGTTCTTC
TRBD1,TRBV11-2,TRBJ1-2,-,CASSLGGGTDHYGYTF,TGTGCCAGCAGCTTAGGTGGCGGGACAGATCACTATGGCTACACCTTC
-,TRBV19,TRBJ1-1,-,CASSIGNMNTEAFF,TGTGCCAGTAGTATTGGCAACATGAACACTGAAGCTTTCTTT
-,TRBV11-2,TRBJ2-1,-,CASSLDSSGRSYNEQFF,TGTGCCAGCAGCTTAGACTCGAGCGGGCGCTCCTACAATGAGCAGTTCTTC
TRBD1,TRBV10-3,TRBJ2-7,-,CAISSGTGSEQYF,TGTGCCATCAGCTCCGGGACAGGGAGCGAGCAGTACTTC
-,TRBV28,TRBJ1-1,-,CASSLGDPGEAFF,TGTGCCAGCAGTTTAGGGGACCCTGGGGAAGCTTTCTTT
-,TRBV7-6,TRBJ1-3,once,CASSLGVGASGNTIYF,TGTGCCAGCAGCTTAGGTGTGGGGGCGTCTGGAAACACCATATATTTT
-,TRBV6-1,TRBJ1-2,-,CASSEAASADGYTF,TGTGCCAGCAGTGAAGCTGCGTCGGCTGATGGCTACACCTTC
-,TRBV14,TRBJ2-3,-,CASSQAGGGYTQYF,TGTGCCAGCAGCCAAGCCGGAGGGGGCTATACGCAGTATTTT
-,TRBV19,TRBJ1-2,-,CATSHVGTYGYTF,TGTGCCACCTCGCATGTGGGGACCTATGGCTACACCTTC
-,TRBV30,TRBJ2-5,-,CAWSNGETQYF,TGTGCCTGGAGTAACGGGGAGACCCAGTACTTC
-,TRBV6-6,TRBJ1-6,few,CASSYQGRDSPLHF,TGTGCCAGCAGTTACCAAGGGCGAGATTCACCCCTCCACTTT
-,TRBV7-8,TRBJ2-3,-,CASSYETTRLTDTQYF,TGTGCCAGCAGCTATGAGACAACACGACTCACAGATACGCAGTATTTT
-,TRBV6-1,TRBJ1-1,-,CASSVKFSANTEAFF,TGTGCCAGCAGTGTTAAGTTTTCAGCGAACACTGAAGCTTTCTTT
-,TRBV6-1,TRBJ2-7,-,CAASTAANYEQYF,TGTGCAGCTTCAACGGCAGCCAACTACGAGCAGTACTTC
TRBD1,TRBV6-5,TRBJ2-3,once,CASSYGQGATDTQYF,TGTGCCAGCAGTTATGGACAGGGGGCCACAGATACGCAGTATTTT
TRBD2,TRBV6-5,TRBJ2-7,once,CASSRGGDYEQYF,TGTGCCAGCAGTCGTGGGGGGGACTACGAGCAGTACTTC
-,TRBV7-9,TRBJ1-2,-,CASSRGGTPYGYTF,TGTGCCAGCAGCCGCGGCGGGACACCCTATGGCTACACCTTC
-,TRBV5-8,TRBJ2-3,-,CASRGTSDTQYF,TGTGCTTCGCGCGGAACATCGGATACGCAGTATTTT
-,TRBV5-1,TRBJ1-4,-,CASSLEWWKEKLFF,TGCGCCAGCAGCTTGGAGTGGTGGAAGGAAAAACTGTTTTTT
-,TRBV25-1,TRBJ1-2,-,CASSESSGGRNGYTF,TGTGCCAGCAGTGAATCGAGTGGTGGGAGAAATGGCTACACCTTC
-,TRBV28,TRBJ2-7,-,CASSKLGPAYEQYF,TGTGCCAGCAGTAAACTAGGGCCGGCCTACGAGCAGTACTTC
TRBD1,TRBV7-3,TRBJ1-3,-,CASKIYAPGTGGNTIYF,TGTGCCAGCAAAATCTATGCCCCCGGGACAGGGGGAAACACCATATATTTT
-,TRBV6-1,TRBJ2-7,-,CASDRIYSSYEQYF,TGTGCCAGTGACAGGATCTATAGCTCCTACGAGCAGTACTTC
-,TRBV9,TRBJ1-2,-,CASSEGLWDTAGEGYTF,TGTGCCAGCAGCGAGGGGTTGTGGGACACCGCAGGTGAAGGCTACACCTTC
-,TRBV6-6,TRBJ2-3,-,CASRETGTDTQYF,TGTGCCAGCAGGGAAACAGGGACAGATACGCAGTATTTT
-,TRBV14,TRBJ1-1,-,CASGLGENTEAFF,TGTGCCAGCGGTTTGGGGGAGAACACTGAAGCTTTCTTT
-,TRBV1,TRBJ2-4,-,CTSSQARLAGAQPLRAKNIQYF,TGCACCAGCAGCCAAGCCCGACTAGCGGGGGCCCAACCTCTTCGAGCCAAAAACATTCAGTACTTC
TRBD1,TRBV7-2,TRBJ2-7,-,CASSLQGQSWDEQYF,TGTGCCAGCAGCTTACAGGGACAGTCTTGGGACGAGCAGTACTTC
-,TRBV2,TRBJ2-6,-,CASSASGANVLTF,TGTGCCAGCAGTGCTTCTGGGGCCAACGTCCTGACTTTC
-,TRBV5-1,TRBJ1-2,-,CASPLEFGYTF,TGCGCCAGCCCCTTGGAATTCGGCTACACCTTC
-,TRBV15,TRBJ1-2,-,CATSSNRGISGYTF,TGTGCCACCAGCAGTAATCGGGGCATTTCTGGCTACACCTTC